The entry below gives a single T cell receptor (beta chain) sequence along with its context. Its antigen is undetermined. Treatment was busulfan-fludarabine conditioning, a marrow graft, and cyclophosphamide on days +3 and +4. Sequenced by immunoSEQ multiplex PCR; TCRdb stores in-frame clones only, minus some. The data show 6,000 to 8,500 clones, roughly 77% seen once. These data come from a study of T cells after posttransplantation cyclophosphamide. Notes on the study in general: Recipient CMV seropositivity and CMV reactivation strongly tracked TRB clonality. Skin or GI-infiltrating T cells shared few TRB sequences with blood. Donor-recipient repertoire similarity was low at 1-2 months, rising over year one.

CDR1 SGHTA and CDR2 FQGTGA come from the germline V gene. The ends lost 5 bases at V and 0 bases at J; junction bases unmatched: 6. The CDR3 totals 16 residues. The chain joins TRBV7-3 to TRBJ2-1, with 8 bases lining up with TRBD2. This clonotype originated in a female patient aged 50-59 years who received an allogeneic stem cell transplant from a related donor, was CMV-positive, and had no GVHD. Some T cells may be transferred from the graft donor. The sample consisted of PBMCs, taken after allogeneic stem cell transplant with posttransplant cyclophosphamide. The CDR3, as DNA: TGTGCCAGCAGCCTTCTCGGGGGGGGCTCCTACAATGAGCAGTTCTTC. This translates into CASSLLGGGSYNEQFF. Full variable domain (outside the CDR3, taken from reference TRBV7-3 and TRBJ2-1): GAGVSQTPSNKVTEKGKYVELRCDPISGHTALYWYRQSLGQGPEFLIYFQGTGAADDSGLPNDRFFAVRPEGSVSTLKIQRTERGDSAVYLCASSLLGGGSYNEQFFGPGTRLTVL.